A single sample gave rise to the 25 T cell receptor beta chains below, sequenced in a study of blood T cell repertoires in COVID-19. Sequencing used immunoSEQ multiplex PCR; TCRdb keeps in-frame clones, though not all of them. The table has around 100,000 clones, around 90% seen once. The sequenced material came from peripheral blood. The receptors come from a woman between 50 and 59 years old with acute or convalescent COVID-19.

The rearrangement links TRBV29-1 to TRBJ2-3; the match to TRBD1 covers 8 bases. Per the germline V gene, CDR1 is SQVTM and CDR2 is ANQGSEA. The CDR3 is 15 amino acids. With 7 bases clipped from V and 0 bases from J, the junction kept 9 bases outside the gene matches. CDR3 sequence: CSGRTGGLSTDTQYF. DNA of the CDR3: TGCAGCGGACGAACAGGGGGACTTAGCACAGATACGCAGTATTTT.

The J gene is TRBJ1-1, the V gene TRBV28; D gene ambiguous. Deletions cut 6 bases from V and 5 bases from J, with 10 bases between. The germline V gene has CDR1 MDHEN and CDR2 SYDVKM. CDR3 length: 12 amino acids. The CDR3 sequence is CASSYDFTEAFF. The CDR3 coding sequence is TGTGCCAGCAGCTATGACTTTACTGAAGCTTTCTTT.

The chain recombines TRBV28 with TRBJ1-3, with a tentative D call TRBD1 (5 bases). The CDR3 runs to 16 residues. Trimming took off 2 bases at V and 4 bases at J, with 15 bases between the two ends. CDR1 MDHEN and CDR2 SYDVKM come from the germline V gene. CDR3 loop: CASSLTNEGVGNTIYF. In nucleotides, the CDR3 is TGTGCCAGCAGTTTAACCAACGAAGGGGTGGGAAACACCATATATTTT.

This chain joins TRBV19 and TRBJ1-5, with 7 bases matching TRBD1. Germline assignment: CDR1 LNHDA and CDR2 SQIVND (reference sequence). V was pared by 7 bases and J by 0 bases, with 12 bases of the junction left unmatched. This CDR3 has 17 amino acids. This CDR3 is CASTPHPGQYSNQPQHF. In DNA form, the CDR3 reads TGTGCCAGTACTCCCCACCCGGGACAGTATAGCAATCAGCCCCAGCATTTT. Full variable domain (remainder filled in from reference TRBV19 and TRBJ1-5): DGGITQSPKYLFRKEGQNVTLSCEQNLNHDAMYWYRQDPGQGLRLIYYSQIVNDFQKGDIAEGYSVSREKKESFPLTVTSAQKNPTAFYLCASTPHPGQYSNQPQHFGDGTRLSIL.

The genes are TRBV5-1 and TRBJ2-1; 7 bases are shared with TRBD1. V was clipped by 7 bases and J by 3 bases; unmatched bases: 1. Germline lookup yields CDR1 SGHRS and CDR2 YFSETQ. The CDR3 is 12 amino acids. The CDR3 DNA reads as TGCGCCAGCGGACAGGACTACAATGAGCAGTTCTTC. Translation: CASGQDYNEQFF.

The chain couples TRBV7-9 to TRBJ1-5; 9 bases align to TRBD1. V trimming: 5 bases; J trimming: 7 bases; junction bases outside the gene matches: 6. From germline, CDR1 is SEHNR and CDR2 FQNEAQ (reference sequence). The length of the CDR3 is 14 residues. For the CDR3, the DNA is TGTGCCAGCAGCCCTACAGGGGGCGACCAGCCCCAGCATTTT. Protein sequence: CASSPTGGDQPQHF.

V and J are TRBV2 and TRBJ2-7; 7 bases are a match to TRBD1. From germline, CDR1 is SNHLY and CDR2 FYNNEI. Unmatched junction bases numbered 4, after V lost 5 bases and J lost 3 bases. This CDR3 comprises 13 residues. CDR3 nucleotide sequence: TGTGCCAGCAGTCGGGACAGATTCTACGAGCAGTACTTC. This encodes CASSRDRFYEQYF.

The rearrangement joins TRBV2 to TRBJ2-1; a weak D match, TRBD2 (6 bases). This CDR3 spans 11 amino acids. V was cut by 4 bases and J by 10 bases, with 8 bases left in between. From germline, CDR1 is SNHLY and CDR2 FYNNEI. This CDR3 reads CASSGEAEQFF. DNA for the CDR3: TGTGCCAGCAGTGGGGAGGCGGAGCAGTTCTTC.

The V call is TRBV14, the J call TRBJ1-1; 7 bases agree with TRBD1. The V gene end was trimmed by 2 bases and the J gene end by 11 bases; junction bases not matched to a gene: 5. Germline CDR1 and CDR2: SGHDN and FVKESK. This CDR3 has 12 residues. The CDR3 DNA reads as TGTGCCAGCAGCCAAAGGACAGGACGGGCTTTCTTT. The encoded protein is CASSQRTGRAFF.

This clone was recorded a few times. J is TRBJ2-2 and V is TRBV6-6; a weak D match, TRBD2 (5 bases). This CDR3 comprises 12 residues. Looked up from germline, CDR1 is MNHNY and CDR2 is SVGAGI (reference sequence). V shed 10 bases and J shed 7 bases, with 13 bases lying between them. The CDR3 is CATGVASGELFF. The DNA of the CDR3 is TGTGCCACCGGGGTAGCGAGCGGGGAGCTGTTTTTT.

As concerns this clone: One end of the junction does not line up with germline, which may come from a read error. The chain uses TRBV24-1 and TRBJ2-3, with TRBD1 identical over 7 bases. The CDR3 contains 14 residues. Germline CDR1 reads KGHDR; CDR2 reads SFDVKD. The CDR3 loop reads CATSDSQYRDSPNF. The CDR3 nucleotides read TGTGCCACCAGTGATTCTCAATACCGGGACAGCCCCAACTTT.

This rearrangement joins TRBV11-2 to TRBJ2-1, with TRBD2 matching over 7 bases. Unmatched junction bases numbered 16, after V lost 4 bases and J lost 1 base. Germline V gene lookup returns CDR1 SGHAT and CDR2 FQNNGV. This CDR3 region has 19 residues. In DNA, the CDR3 is TGTGCCAGCAGCTCCCTGCGGCGGGAGAAGAAGGTTTCCTACAATGAGCAGTTCTTC. Protein: CASSSLRREKKVSYNEQFF.

The rearrangement uses TRBV24-1 and TRBJ2-1, with D tentatively TRBD1 (6 bases). The CDR3 has 11 amino acids. Per germline, CDR1 KGHDR and CDR2 SFDVKD. Trimming removed 6 bases at V and 11 bases at J, with 10 bases between. CDR3 loop: CATSRGHQQFF. The CDR3 DNA reads TGTGCCACCAGTCGGGGACACCAGCAGTTCTTC.

The CDR3 DNA reads as TGCGCCAGCAGCTTGGAAGGGACAGGGAGAGGATCACCCCTCCACTTT. It encodes CASSLEGTGRGSPLHF. The gene calls are TRBV5-1 and TRBJ1-6, with TRBD1 matching 9 bases. The CDR3 sequence is 16 residues long. Germline lookup yields CDR1 SGHRS and CDR2 YFSETQ. V was clipped by 0 bases and J by 10 bases; unmatched bases: 8.

This clone was observed a single time. The J gene is TRBJ2-5, the V gene TRBV15; D gene unclear. The CDR3 is 13 residues long. CDR1 is LNHNV, CDR2 YYDKDF, per germline (reference sequence). V lost 1 base to trimming and J lost 4 bases, with 7 bases between them. The CDR3 here is CATSRVSVETQYF. In nucleotides, the CDR3 is TGTGCCACCAGCAGAGTTTCGGTAGAGACCCAGTACTTC.

The chain couples TRBV11-2 to TRBJ2-7; 8 nucleotides agree with TRBD1. CDR1 and CDR2 (germline): SGHAT, FQNNGV. The CDR3 runs to 15 residues. Trimming took 5 bases from V and 0 from J; bases not matched to a gene: 6. Written as DNA, the CDR3 is TGTGCCAGCAGCCGGGGACAGGTATTCTCCTACGAGCAGTACTTC. Residues: CASSRGQVFSYEQYF.

The chain links TRBV10-2 to TRBJ1-1, with D perhaps matching TRBD1 (6 bases). The CDR3 runs 16 residues. With 0 bases removed from V and 0 bases from J, the gap between germline ends came to 11 bases. CDR1 and CDR2 (germline): WSHSY, SAAADI. CDR3 protein: CASSESTGTLNTEAFF. CDR3 coding DNA: TGCGCCAGCAGTGAGTCTACAGGGACCTTGAACACTGAAGCTTTCTTT.

The chain recombines TRBV7-9 with TRBJ1-1; weak D call: TRBD1 (6 bases). With 1 base removed from V and 4 bases from J, the gap between germline ends came to 13 bases. The germline gives CDR1 SEHNR, CDR2 FQNEAQ (reference sequence). The CDR3 is made up of 15 amino acids. The CDR3 sequence is CASSLEAIGGTEAFF. CDR3 DNA: TGTGCCAGCAGCTTAGAGGCTATAGGGGGCACTGAAGCTTTCTTT. Based on the CDR3 plus reference TRBV7-9 and TRBJ1-1, the full variable domain is DTGVSQNPRHKITKRGQNVTFRCDPISEHNRLYWYRQTLGQGPEFLTYFQNEAQLEKSRLLSDRFSAERPKGSFSTLEIQRTEQGDSAMYLCASSLEAIGGTEAFFGQGTRLTVV.

The chain recombines TRBV28 with TRBJ2-7; TRBD1 might be the D (6 bases). Germline lookup yields CDR1 MDHEN and CDR2 SYDVKM. The CDR3 runs 12 residues. V was clipped by 8 bases and J by 2 bases, with 10 bases between them. In DNA, the CDR3 is TGTGCCAGCGGGGGCTGGGCCTACGAGCAGTACTTC. Its translation: CASGGWAYEQYF.

The chain has TRBV2 and TRBJ2-7; the match to TRBD2 covers 9 bases. Losses at the gene ends were 5 bases for V and 5 bases for J; bases not matched to a gene: 13. The CDR3 runs to 16 residues. CDR1 and CDR2 (germline): SNHLY, FYNNEI. The CDR3 loop reads CASSLGGSGGWDEQYF. CDR3 in DNA: TGTGCCAGCAGTCTAGGGGGTAGCGGGGGCTGGGACGAGCAGTACTTC.

The chain has TRBV1 and TRBJ2-1; the table's TRBD2 call for D was not verified on the DNA. TRBV1 is a documented pseudogene. The CDR3 length is 16 residues. CDR3 amino acids: CTSVSASGRVSDEQFF. For the CDR3, the DNA is TGCACCAGCGTATCAGCTAGCGGGAGAGTCAGCGATGAGCAGTTCTTC.

The chain recombines TRBV9 with TRBJ2-2, with 11 bases identical to TRBD2. The junction had 7 bases not matched to a gene; V was cut back by 6 bases and J by 0 bases. From germline, CDR1 is SGDLS and CDR2 YYNGEE. The CDR3 is 17 residues long. The CDR3 DNA reads TGTGCCAGCACCGACTTAGCGGGAGGGCCGAACACCGGGGAGCTGTTTTTT. Its protein product is CASTDLAGGPNTGELFF. Full variable domain (remainder filled in from reference TRBV9 and TRBJ2-2): DSGVTQTPKHLITATGQRVTLRCSPRSGDLSVYWYQQSLDQGLQFLIQYYNGEERAKGNILERFSAQQFPDLHSELNLSSLELGDSALYFCASTDLAGGPNTGELFFGEGSRLTVL.

In this sample, this clone turned up a few times. This chain links TRBV5-1 with TRBJ2-5, with 8 nucleotides matching TRBD2. CDR3 length: 15 residues. J was trimmed by 5 bases and V by 5 bases; bases with no gene match: 11. Germline CDR1 and CDR2: SGHRS and YFSETQ. The CDR3 sequence: CASRFGGAGLETQYF. DNA of the CDR3: TGCGCCAGCAGATTCGGGGGGGCTGGGTTGGAGACCCAGTACTTC.

In this sample, this clone turned up a few times. The chain employs TRBV7-3 and TRBJ2-5; D perhaps matches TRBD1 (6 bases). CDR3 length equals 20 residues. Germline V gene sequence: CDR1 SGHTA, CDR2 FQGTGA. Trimming pared 1 base from V and 5 bases from J, leaving 29 bases between. The CDR3 loop reads CASSLRGWGTGTNPRETQYF. The DNA for the CDR3 is TGTGCCAGCAGCTTAAGGGGATGGGGAACAGGGACGAACCCGAGGGAGACCCAGTACTTC.

This clone appeared once. The J gene is TRBJ1-2, the V gene TRBV11-2; the D gene is possibly TRBD1 (5 bases). Germline CDR1 and CDR2: SGHAT and FQNNGV. The ends were cut back, 1 base at V and 4 bases at J, with 10 bases in the middle. This CDR3 has 14 amino acids. In nucleotides, the CDR3 is TGTGCCAGCAGCTTAGTCGACAGCGCCTATGGCTACACCTTC. This translates into CASSLVDSAYGYTF.